This T cell receptor (beta chain) was recorded in a study of T-cell memory formation after mild COVID-19. The table lists this clonotype with many counts. TCRdb called the 5' RACE reads again in MiXCR, with one record for every CDR3 protein. The sample gives about 440,000 distinct CDR3 sequences, approximately 20% of which show up once; approximately 8.1% is in the top ten. The sequence was collected from an adult woman who had mild COVID-19 (a few samples of this study predate the infection). Cell type and time point are not known. Sample: PBMCs or a T cell subset sorted from them (not recorded which).

The CDR3 sequence is CASSPTGNQETQYF. CDR3 nucleotides: TGTGCCAGCAGCCCTACAGGGAATCAAGAGACCCAGTACTTC. The chain employs TRBV18 and TRBJ2-5, with D possibly TRBD1 on 6 matching bases. The CDR3 totals 14 residues. Germline CDR1 reads KGHSH; CDR2 reads LQKENI. V dropped 8 bases and J dropped 2 bases, with 15 bases sitting between them.